These 21 T cell receptor beta chains were all obtained from the same sample, sequenced in a study of early stage breast cancer tumors. TCRdb keeps only in-frame clones here, not all; method: immunoSEQ multiplex PCR. The table lists 11,000 to 15,000 clones, roughly 80% of them singletons. Sequenced input: normal breast tissue next to the tumor. The source is a person aged 25 to 40 with breast cancer.

This rearrangement joins TRBV27 to TRBJ1-1, with D perhaps matching TRBD1 (5 bases). Germline lookup yields CDR1 MNHEY and CDR2 SMNVEV (reference sequence). V lost 6 bases and J lost 3, with 11 bases in between. The CDR3 is made up of 13 amino acids. The CDR3 sequence: CASRGLGDTEAFF. The CDR3 DNA sequence: TGTGCCAGCAGGGGGTTAGGGGACACTGAAGCTTTCTTT.

The rearrangement uses TRBV6-5 and TRBJ1-1; TRBD1 agrees at 9 bases. CDR3 length equals 14 residues. The ends lost 7 bases at V and 5 bases at J; junction bases unmatched: 8. In germline, CDR1 is MNHEY, CDR2 SVGAGI. The CDR3 region has the DNA TGTGCCAGCACTCTCGGGACAGGGTGGACTGAAGCTTTCTTT. Residues: CASTLGTGWTEAFF.

CDR3 DNA: TGTGCCGTACAGAGGGCCTACGAGCAGTACTTC. This translates into CAVQRAYEQYF. The V and J genes are TRBV30 and TRBJ2-7; tentatively, D is TRBD2 (5 bases). Germline V lookup: CDR1 GTSNPN, CDR2 SVGIG (reference sequence). The CDR3 consists of 11 residues. The germline V and J ends were trimmed by 8 bases and 2 bases, with 10 bases remaining between them.

V and J are TRBV30 and TRBJ1-4; D might be TRBD1 (6 bases). The CDR3 extends over 13 amino acids. The ends were cut back, 3 bases at V and 5 bases at J, with 10 bases in the middle. The germline gives CDR1 GTSNPN, CDR2 SVGIG (reference sequence). Written as DNA, the CDR3 is TGTGCCTGGAGGACAGGAGGAAATGAAAAACTGTTTTTT. Protein sequence: CAWRTGGNEKLFF.

This clone occurred a few times. The CDR3, as DNA: TGTGCAAGCATACACGTCTCTGGGGCCAACGTCCTGACTTTC. Translated, it gives CASIHVSGANVLTF. The rearrangement joins TRBV12-2 to TRBJ2-6; no check of the table's D call, TRBD1, against the DNA was made. TRBV12-2 is a documented pseudogene. CDR3 size: 14 residues.

This clone was seen just once. V gene TRBV5-6 combines with J gene TRBJ1-1, with no clear D. The CDR3 spans 14 residues. V was clipped by 4 bases and J by 3 bases, with 13 bases between them. Germline V lookup: CDR1 SGHDT, CDR2 YYEEEE. CDR3 in amino acids: CASSILADDTEAFF. The CDR3 coding sequence is TGTGCCAGCAGCATTCTCGCAGACGACACTGAAGCTTTCTTT.

This clone was seen only once. J is TRBJ2-1 and V is TRBV7-2, with 7 bases matching TRBD2. Losses at the gene ends were 3 bases for V and 6 bases for J; bases not matched to a gene: 11. The CDR3 has 16 amino acids. Germline CDR1 SGHTA, CDR2 FQGNSA. CDR3 amino acids: CASSFPSGTVSNEQFF. The CDR3, as DNA: TGTGCCAGCAGCTTCCCCAGCGGGACGGTTAGCAATGAGCAGTTCTTC.

The chain is built from TRBV9 and TRBJ2-6, with 7 bases that match TRBD1. The trim removed 0 bases at V and 0 bases at J, leaving 3 bases unmatched. Germline V gives CDR1 SGDLS, CDR2 YYNGEE. The CDR3 is 17 residues long. Written as DNA, the CDR3 is TGTGCCAGCAGCGTAGGGGGACAGAGCTCTGGGGCCAACGTCCTGACTTTC. Its translation: CASSVGGQSSGANVLTF.

V is TRBV5-6 and J is TRBJ1-5; 7 bases are a match to TRBD1. The length of the CDR3 is 16 residues. Trimming removed 2 bases from V and 5 bases from J; junction bases left unmatched: 10. CDR1 and CDR2 (germline): SGHDT, YYEEEE. In DNA, the CDR3 is TGTGCCAGCAGCTTTTACCGGGACAGCCTAGATCAGCCCCAGCATTTT. Its translation: CASSFYRDSLDQPQHF.

V usage is TRBV5-6 and J usage is TRBJ2-2; D may be TRBD2 (6 bases). V was pared by 3 bases and J by 6 bases, with 6 bases between. Germline lookup yields CDR1 SGHDT and CDR2 YYEEEE. The CDR3 contains 12 residues. This chain's CDR3 is CASSWGAGELFF. As DNA, the CDR3 is TGTGCCAGCAGCTGGGGGGCCGGGGAGCTGTTTTTT.

The chain uses TRBV7-9 and TRBJ2-1; perhaps D is TRBD1 or TRBD2 (5 bases each). The CDR3 extends over 12 amino acids. Germline V gene lookup returns CDR1 SEHNR and CDR2 FQNEAQ (reference sequence). Trimming pared 0 bases from V and 10 bases from J, leaving 7 bases between. CDR3 in amino acids: CASSLARGEQFF. In DNA form, the CDR3 reads TGTGCCAGCAGCTTAGCTCGGGGCGAGCAGTTCTTC.

This chain uses TRBV19 with TRBJ1-1; D perhaps matches TRBD1 (5 bases). The germline V and J ends were trimmed by 6 bases and 5 bases, with 10 bases remaining between them. The germline gives CDR1 LNHDA, CDR2 SQIVND (reference sequence). CDR3 length equals 12 residues. DNA for the CDR3: TGTGCCAGTAGACTCGGGGGGACTGAAGCTTTCTTT. Protein product: CASRLGGTEAFF.

The V gene is TRBV11-2, the J gene TRBJ2-7; the D gene is possibly TRBD1 (6 bases). Trimming stripped 2 bases from V and 3 bases from J, with 17 bases between. The V gene's germline CDR1 is SGHAT and CDR2 FQNNGV. The CDR3 runs to 16 residues. This chain's CDR3 is CASSLITTGQFYEQYF. DNA for the CDR3: TGTGCCAGCAGCTTAATTACGACAGGACAATTCTACGAGCAGTACTTC.

The chain is built from TRBV6-6 and TRBJ2-2; 9 nucleotides line up with TRBD2. Losses at the gene ends were 6 bases for V and 7 bases for J; bases not matched to a gene: 6. The CDR3 length is 14 residues. Germline V gene sequence: CDR1 MNHNY, CDR2 SVGAGI (reference sequence). CDR3 region: CASSRGLAVGELFF. The CDR3, as DNA: TGTGCCAGCAGCCGGGGACTAGCAGTCGGGGAGCTGTTTTTT.

The chain has TRBV27 and TRBJ2-1; 7 bases agree with TRBD1. Germline V lookup: CDR1 MNHEY, CDR2 SMNVEV (reference sequence). The J segment lost 8 bases and the V segment lost 3 bases, leaving 7 bases of the junction unmatched. This CDR3 comprises 14 residues. The CDR3 DNA sequence: TGTGCCAGCAGTTTGAGACAGGGAAACTATGAGCAGTTCTTC. Translating it yields CASSLRQGNYEQFF.

V gene TRBV5-1 combines with J gene TRBJ2-1; TRBD2 agrees at 15 bases. This CDR3 is built from 17 residues. The V gene end was trimmed by 4 bases and the J gene end by 10 bases; junction bases not matched to a gene: 12. CDR1 and CDR2 (germline): SGHRS, YFSETQ. The CDR3 sequence is CASSRTSGRATLGEQFF. For the CDR3, the DNA is TGCGCCAGCAGCCGGACTAGCGGGAGGGCCACTCTGGGGGAGCAGTTCTTC.

CDR3: CASSVVWGNTEAFF. CDR3 DNA sequence: TGTGCCAGCAGCGTAGTTTGGGGTAATACTGAAGCTTTCTTT. This sequence joins TRBV9 and TRBJ1-1; no definite D call. The CDR3 consists of 14 residues. The V end lost 0 bases, the J end lost 5 bases, and 11 bases lay between the germline ends. Germline CDR1 is SGDLS and CDR2 is YYNGEE. Based on the CDR3 plus reference TRBV9 and TRBJ1-1, the full variable domain is DSGVTQTPKHLITATGQRVTLRCSPRSGDLSVYWYQQSLDQGLQFLIQYYNGEERAKGNILERFSAQQFPDLHSELNLSSLELGDSALYFCASSVVWGNTEAFFGQGTRLTVV.

The genes are TRBV2 and TRBJ1-2; D unclear. There are 13 residues in the CDR3. The ends were cut back, 7 bases at V and 2 bases at J, with 11 bases in the middle. Germline CDR1 is SNHLY and CDR2 is FYNNEI. The CDR3 DNA follows: TGTGCCAGCACCCTACAACCAAACTATGGCTACACCTTC. Translating gives CASTLQPNYGYTF.

This chain uses TRBV5-1 with TRBJ2-2; D perhaps matches TRBD1 (6 bases). CDR3 length equals 14 residues. Trimming shortened V by 5 bases and J by 5 bases, and 13 bases separated the two germline ends. Germline V lookup: CDR1 SGHRS, CDR2 YFSETQ. CDR3 sequence: CASRGQGVTGELFF. As DNA, the CDR3 is TGCGCCAGCAGGGGACAAGGGGTAACCGGGGAGCTGTTTTTT.

The rearrangement links TRBV29-1 to TRBJ2-5; D call uncertain. V was clipped by 0 bases and J by 0 bases, with 11 bases between them. The CDR3 length is 15 residues. Germline CDR1 reads SQVTM; CDR2 reads ANQGSEA. CDR3 nucleotides: TGCAGCGTTGAAGATCCTCTTAGGGACCAAGAGACCCAGTACTTC. This sequence encodes CSVEDPLRDQETQYF.

V usage is TRBV25-1 and J usage is TRBJ2-1, with D hard to call. This CDR3 spans 12 amino acids. Between the trimmed V and J ends, which lost 7 bases and 5 bases, there was a span of 9 bases. Looked up from germline, CDR1 is MGHDK and CDR2 is SYGVNS. Written as DNA, the CDR3 is TGTGCCAGCACGCCGAGGAACAATGAGCAGTTCTTC. Residues: CASTPRNNEQFF.